This T cell receptor (beta chain) was recorded in a study of T cells in Graves' hyperthyroidism and ophthalmopathy. Regions amplified from RNA transcripts were the TCR beta CDR3 regions. During a first-round RT-PCR of the TCR CDR3, the HTBI primer set was used. MiXCR, applied by TCRdb to the multiplex PCR reads, yields one record per CDR3 protein. The sample includes 350,000 or so distinct CDR3 sequences, about a sixth of them seen just once. The CDR3 is made up of 18 amino acids. V shed 7 bases and J 0 bases; nucleotides not matched to a gene: 10. Germline V gives CDR1 LNHDA, CDR2 SQIVND (reference sequence). This clonotype has at least ten counts.

Sequenced sample: blood. This clonotype was sampled from a woman aged 30 to 39 with Graves' hyperthyroidism that later progressed to Graves' ophthalmopathy. The genes are TRBV19 and TRBJ1-5, with 12 bases fitting TRBD1. CDR3 region: CASIPGQGAILSNQPQHF. The CDR3 DNA follows: TGTGCCAGTATTCCGGGACAGGGGGCCATACTTAGCAATCAGCCCCAGCATTTT.